A single sample is the source of the 20 T cell receptor beta chains below, sequenced in a study of blood T cell repertoires in COVID-19 (dated by TCRdb to the early 2020s). Library method: the immunoSEQ multiplex PCR assay. TCRdb stores this immuneACCESS table with in-frame sequences only. Part of the clones is absent; in the studies checked, under half of the shortfall reflects unresolved V genes, and no reason is known for the rest. The sample profile shows 80,000 or so clones; 88% of them were found once. 9.1% of the sample rests with the top ten. The source material was peripheral blood. Receptors were obtained from a human donor in a cohort sampled during active COVID-19.

The V and J genes are TRBV5-5 and TRBJ1-6, with 9 positions matching TRBD1. Germline trimming cut 2 bases from V and 10 bases from J; bases unmatched to any gene: 10. The germline CDR1 and CDR2 sequences are SGHKS and YYEKEE (reference sequence). The CDR3 loop spans 16 amino acids. CDR3 nucleotide sequence: TGTGCCAGCAGCTTTATAACCGGGACAGGGATCTCACCCCTCCACTTT. It yields the protein CASSFITGTGISPLHF.

The chain is built from TRBV7-9 and TRBJ2-7; D gene uncertain. Trimming left V 6 bases short and J 4 bases short, with 13 bases between. The CDR3 length is 13 residues. CDR1 and CDR2 from the germline V gene are SEHNR and FQNEAQ (reference sequence). In nucleotides, the CDR3 is TGTGCCAGCAGTCCTAATGACAAGTACGAGCAGTACTTC. Protein sequence: CASSPNDKYEQYF.

The chain has TRBV4-1 and TRBJ1-5; the match to TRBD1 covers 8 bases. The germline gives CDR1 MGHRA, CDR2 YSYEKL. J was trimmed by 0 bases and V by 0 bases; bases with no gene match: 7. This CDR3 has 18 residues. CDR3 in DNA: TGCGCCAGCAGCCAAGAGGGACAGGAGGACTATAGCAATCAGCCCCAGCATTTT. Translated: CASSQEGQEDYSNQPQHF.

The chain employs TRBV30 and TRBJ2-5, with TRBD1 matching over 10 bases. The germline V gene encodes CDR1 GTSNPN and CDR2 SVGIG (reference sequence). The trim removed 6 bases at V and 5 bases at J, leaving 9 bases unmatched. There are 14 residues in the CDR3. The CDR3 loop reads CACLTGGAWETQYF. The CDR3 DNA reads as TGTGCCTGCCTGACAGGGGGCGCGTGGGAGACCCAGTACTTC.

V is TRBV4-1 and J is TRBJ2-3, with D possibly matching TRBD1 (5 bases). The germline gives CDR1 MGHRA, CDR2 YSYEKL. CDR3 size: 14 residues. The V end lost 4 bases, the J end lost 3 bases, and 11 bases lay between the germline ends. CDR3: CASSPEKGTDTQYF. The CDR3 region has the DNA TGCGCCAGCAGCCCAGAAAAGGGGACAGATACGCAGTATTTT.

V gene TRBV5-1 combines with J gene TRBJ2-3; TRBD2 matches at 8 bases. This CDR3 is built from 13 residues. CDR1 is SGHRS and CDR2 is YFSETQ in the germline V gene. J gave up 3 bases and V 6 bases, and 3 bases lay outside the gene matches. The CDR3 nucleotides are TGCGCCAGCAAAACGGGGGGGACAGATACGCAGTATTTT. Translating gives CASKTGGTDTQYF.

The J gene is TRBJ1-2, the V gene TRBV6-4; TRBD1 agrees at 7 bases. Germline V gene lookup returns CDR1 MRHNA and CDR2 SNTAGT. The CDR3 extends over 16 amino acids. The junction had 12 bases not matched to a gene; V was cut back by 2 bases and J by 6 bases. CDR3 coding DNA: TGTGCCAGCAGTGACGTGGGCAGGGGGTGGTTGGATGGCTACACCTTC. Residues: CASSDVGRGWLDGYTF.

CDR3 DNA: TGTGCCAGCAGCTCACTACAGGGAATCTACAATGAGCAGTTCTTC. This encodes CASSSLQGIYNEQFF. The rearrangement joins TRBV11-2 to TRBJ2-1; D may be TRBD1 (6 bases). Germline CDR1 reads SGHAT; CDR2 reads FQNNGV. Trimming pared 4 bases from V and 3 bases from J, leaving 13 bases between. CDR3 length: 15 amino acids.

This chain joins TRBV6-5 and TRBJ2-5, with 7 positions matching TRBD1. J was trimmed by 2 bases and V by 6 bases; bases with no gene match: 6. This CDR3 contains 14 residues. Germline V lookup: CDR1 MNHEY, CDR2 SVGAGI. The CDR3 coding sequence is TGTGCCAGCAGGCCGGGACAGACTCAAGAGACCCAGTACTTC. This gives the protein CASRPGQTQETQYF.

The V and J genes are TRBV7-2 and TRBJ1-5, with D possibly matching TRBD1 (5 bases). With 2 bases removed from V and 0 bases from J, the gap between germline ends came to 5 bases. The CDR3 totals 14 residues. Looked up from germline, CDR1 is SGHTA and CDR2 is FQGNSA. CDR3 in DNA: TGTGCCAGCAGCTTACAGGGTAGCAATCAGCCCCAGCATTTT. Protein sequence: CASSLQGSNQPQHF.

This CDR3 is CASSLPGQNYEQYF. The CDR3 DNA is TGTGCCAGCAGCTTACCGGGACAGAACTACGAGCAGTACTTC. The chain employs TRBV11-2 and TRBJ2-7; 7 positions agree with TRBD1. This CDR3 is built from 14 residues. Germline values: CDR1 SGHAT, CDR2 FQNNGV. The trim removed 2 bases at V and 3 bases at J, leaving 4 bases unmatched.

CDR3 protein: CASSTAGTIYFYNEQFF. The CDR3 nucleotides are TGTGCCAGTAGTACAGCCGGGACTATCTACTTCTACAATGAGCAGTTCTTC. V is TRBV19 and J is TRBJ2-1, with TRBD2 matching over 7 bases. Germline CDR1 and CDR2: LNHDA and SQIVND (reference sequence). The V segment lost 4 bases and the J segment 3 bases; nucleotides outside the gene matches: 12. The CDR3 contains 17 residues.

This sequence joins TRBV5-1 and TRBJ2-1; TRBD2 might be the D (6 bases). The CDR3 spans 15 residues. The ends were cut back, 0 bases at V and 7 bases at J, with 14 bases in the middle. CDR1 and CDR2 (germline): SGHRS, YFSETQ. The CDR3 protein is CASSLGGGTGNEQFF. The CDR3, as DNA: TGCGCCAGCAGCTTGGGCGGCGGGACTGGGAATGAGCAGTTCTTC.

The V call is TRBV11-3, the J call TRBJ2-2, with TRBD2 identical over 7 bases. J gave up 4 bases and V 3 bases, and 2 bases lay outside the gene matches. The length of the CDR3 is 14 residues. The germline V gene has CDR1 SGHNT and CDR2 YENEEA. The CDR3 coding sequence is TGTGCCAGCAGCTTTGCGGGGGTCACCGGGGAGCTGTTTTTT. Protein sequence: CASSFAGVTGELFF.

Of note for this clone: The junction and the germline gene differ at one end; a read error may be behind it. This rearrangement joins TRBV7-9 to TRBJ2-3; D not certain. Germline CDR1 and CDR2: SEHNR and FQNEAQ (reference sequence). There are 15 residues in the CDR3. CDR3 protein: CASTLTIEVTDTQYF. In DNA form, the CDR3 reads TGTGCCAGCACCTTAACGATCGAGGTGACAGATACGCAGTATTTT.

The J gene is TRBJ1-2, the V gene TRBV6-1; D ambiguous. Deletions cut 1 base from V and 4 bases from J, with 10 bases between. CDR3 length equals 14 residues. Looked up from germline, CDR1 is MNHNS and CDR2 is SASEGT. CDR3 in DNA: TGTGCCAGCAGTGAAGGTGGCGGGCCCTATGGCTACACCTTC. Its translation: CASSEGGGPYGYTF.

The rearrangement joins TRBV3-1 (or the pseudogene TRBV3-2) to TRBJ2-1, with 8 nucleotides matching TRBD2. CDR1 and CDR2 from the germline V gene are LGHDT and YNNKEL (reference sequence). V lost 0 bases to trimming and J lost 7 bases; unmatched junction nucleotides: 11. The CDR3 is 17 residues long. CDR3 DNA sequence: TGTGCCAGCAGCCAAGATTTATCGGGACTAGTTGATAATGAGCAGTTCTTC. Protein sequence: CASSQDLSGLVDNEQFF.

The rearrangement joins TRBV19 to TRBJ1-5; D unresolved. The ends were cut back, 9 bases at V and 3 bases at J, with 12 bases in the middle. Germline assignment: CDR1 LNHDA and CDR2 SQIVND (reference sequence). This CDR3 has 13 amino acids. CDR3 residues: CASSVRNNQPQHF. CDR3 coding DNA: TGTGCCAGCTCGGTGCGTAACAATCAGCCCCAGCATTTT.

This rearrangement joins TRBV27 to TRBJ2-2; a weak D match, TRBD2 (6 bases). This CDR3 comprises 15 residues. Germline lookup yields CDR1 MNHEY and CDR2 SMNVEV (reference sequence). Trimming removed 7 bases at V and 4 bases at J, with 16 bases between. The CDR3 protein is CASTMGQGGTGELFF. CDR3 coding DNA: TGTGCCAGCACCATGGGGCAGGGAGGCACCGGGGAGCTGTTTTTT.

This sequence joins TRBV30 and TRBJ2-3; D may be TRBD2 (6 bases). Germline loops: CDR1 GTSNPN, CDR2 SVGIG (reference sequence). Trimming removed 4 bases at V and 1 base at J, with 12 bases between. This CDR3 comprises 14 residues. CDR3 nucleotide sequence: TGTGCCTGGATAATGCGGGGTCGCACAGATACGCAGTATTTT. Translated, it gives CAWIMRGRTDTQYF.